The TCR beta chain described here comes from a study of post-analysis software for immune sequencing data. Study-level results: Normalized Chao1 diversity in multiple sclerosis patients fell significantly below that of controls. Compared with controls, patients had more of about 5 TRBV segments, including TRBV5-6, TRBV5-1 and TRBV20-1. Same-batch samples co-clustered strongly by F measure.

With 1 base clipped from V and 9 bases from J, the junction kept 10 bases outside the gene matches. The CDR3 is made up of 16 amino acids. Germline values: CDR1 LGHNT, CDR2 FRNRAP. Libraries were made from TCR beta cDNA, and they carried unique molecular identifiers. cDNA molecules numbering roughly 0.5 million came from about 1 to 10 million T cells. TCRdb fed the PCR reads into MiXCR, producing one record per CDR3 protein. This sample yields some 190,000 distinct CDR3 sequences, of which 29% are seen a single time; approximately 3.6% belongs to the top ten. With regard to this clonotype: Its matching antigen is unknown. This may stem from a read error, because a much larger clone lies one nucleotide away.

The sequence was obtained from a girl under 18 with multiple sclerosis. This rearrangement joins TRBV12-5 to TRBJ2-1, with 9 bases aligning to TRBD2. Sequenced sample: blood. CDR3 nucleotide sequence: TGTGCTAGTGGTTTGGAAGCGGGAGGCACCTGTGGTGAGCAGTTCTTC. Translation gives CASGLEAGGTCGEQFF.